The next 27 T cell receptor beta chains were all read from a single sample in a study of T cells in Graves' hyperthyroidism and ophthalmopathy. Regions amplified from RNA transcripts were the TCR beta CDR3 regions. HTBI primers drove first-round RT-PCR of the TCR CDR3. Via MiXCR, TCRdb re-called the multiplex PCR reads, giving one row per CDR3 protein. The sample has some 720,000 distinct CDR3 sequences, approximately 16% seen once. Sequencing was done on a sample of blood. The source of these receptors is a man aged 18-30 years with Graves' hyperthyroidism.

The rearrangement links TRBV6-5 to TRBJ2-2; 11 nucleotides agree with TRBD2. This CDR3 spans 19 amino acids. The ends lost 2 bases at V and 3 bases at J; junction bases unmatched: 11. Germline values: CDR1 MNHEY, CDR2 SVGAGI. The CDR3 region has the DNA TGTGCCAGCAGTTACGCAAACCTCGGGACTAGCGGATACACCGGGGAGCTGTTTTTT. Amino acids: CASSYANLGTSGYTGELFF.

This clonotype was seen only a few times. The J gene is TRBJ2-6, the V gene TRBV20-1, with 7 bases identical to TRBD1. The CDR3 has 16 amino acids. Germline V gene sequence: CDR1 DFQATT, CDR2 SNEGSKA (reference sequence). The J segment lost 0 bases and the V segment lost 4 bases, leaving 6 bases of the junction unmatched. In nucleotides, the CDR3 is TGCAGTGCTACAGGGGGTGTAAACTCTGGGGCCAACGTCCTGACTTTC. This encodes CSATGGVNSGANVLTF.

This clonotype was seen at least ten times. CDR3 residues: CASSETETQYF. In nucleotides, the CDR3 is TGTGCCAGCAGTGAGACGGAGACCCAGTACTTC. The chain employs TRBV2 and TRBJ2-5; D is unresolved. Looked up from germline, CDR1 is SNHLY and CDR2 is FYNNEI. Trimming cost V 3 bases and J 5 bases, with 4 bases left between them. This CDR3 is built from 11 residues.

A few counts support this clonotype. This sequence joins TRBV12-3 or TRBV12-4 and TRBJ2-3, with 11 bases fitting TRBD2. There are 16 residues in the CDR3. J gave up 6 bases and V 3 bases, and 8 bases lay outside the gene matches. CDR3 nucleotide sequence: TGTGCCAGCAGTTTGAGTAGCGGGAGGGCCTCCGATACGCAGTATTTT. Protein sequence: CASSLSSGRASDTQYF.

This clonotype occurred a few times. The chain uses TRBV29-1 and TRBJ1-6; D gene unclear. The CDR3 is 15 amino acids. Trimming removed 0 bases at V and 8 bases at J, with 14 bases between. In germline, CDR1 is SQVTM, CDR2 ANQGSEA. The CDR3 DNA follows: TGCAGCGTTGAAGATCGGGTACATTGGGATTCACCCCTCCACTTT. It yields the protein CSVEDRVHWDSPLHF.

J is TRBJ2-5 and V is TRBV24-1, with 10 positions matching TRBD2. The V and J ends lost 4 bases and 3 bases, in that order; junction bases with no gene match: 4. CDR1 and CDR2 from the germline V gene are KGHDR and SFDVKD. CDR3 length: 15 residues. In DNA form, the CDR3 reads TGTGCCACCAGTGACCTACTAGCGGGAAAAGAGACCCAGTACTTC. It is translated as CATSDLLAGKETQYF.

The chain combines TRBV3-1 with TRBJ2-1; D tentatively reads TRBD1 or TRBD2 (5 bases each). With 4 bases removed from V and 4 bases from J, the gap between germline ends came to 17 bases. CDR1 is LGHDT, CDR2 YNNKEL, per germline (reference sequence). The CDR3 runs 16 residues. The CDR3 bases are TGTGCCAGCAGCCCCGGGGCAGAAGGGGTATACAATGAGCAGTTCTTC. Its translation: CASSPGAEGVYNEQFF.

The V and J genes are TRBV10-2 and TRBJ2-1; 9 bases are a match to TRBD1. V gave up 6 bases and J gave up 4 bases; unmatched junction bases: 7. Germline V gene lookup returns CDR1 WSHSY and CDR2 SAAADI. CDR3 length equals 15 residues. In DNA, the CDR3 is TGCGCCAGCAGCGCCGGGACAGGGTATTACAATGAGCAGTTCTTC. This codes for CASSAGTGYYNEQFF.

This clonotype was detected only a few times. This chain links TRBV29-1 with TRBJ2-3; D possibly matches TRBD1 or TRBD2 (6 bases each). This CDR3 region has 14 residues. Germline loops: CDR1 SQVTM, CDR2 ANQGSEA. Trimming shortened V by 7 bases and J by 1 base, and 15 bases separated the two germline ends. The CDR3 sequence is CSGSGAGGTDTQYF. The DNA for the CDR3 is TGCAGCGGTTCGGGGGCCGGGGGCACAGATACGCAGTATTTT.

The chain joins TRBV10-3 to TRBJ1-3, with TRBD1 identical over 7 bases. The junction had 6 bases not matched to a gene; V was cut back by 3 bases and J by 4 bases. The CDR3 is 15 residues long. Germline V gene sequence: CDR1 ENHRY, CDR2 SYGVKD. CDR3 loop: CAISDRDRLGNTIYF. The DNA of the CDR3 is TGTGCCATCAGTGACCGGGACAGACTGGGAAACACCATATATTTT.

The chain employs TRBV30 and TRBJ1-1; D uncertain. The CDR3 is 11 amino acids. The V gene's germline CDR1 is GTSNPN and CDR2 SVGIG (reference sequence). The V end was cut by 4 bases, the J end by 1 base, with 4 bases between. The CDR3 DNA sequence: TGTGCCTGGATTGGGAACACTGAAGCTTTCTTT. As protein: CAWIGNTEAFF.

The rearrangement joins TRBV12-5 to TRBJ2-3, with 9 positions matching TRBD1. Germline V gene data show CDR1 as LGHNT and CDR2 as FRNRAP. Trimming removed 4 bases from V and 5 bases from J; junction bases left unmatched: 16. CDR3 length: 18 amino acids. In DNA form, the CDR3 reads TGTGCTAGTGGTTCCCGGGCCAGGCACAGGGGGCGCGGAGATACGCAGTATTTT. Translating it yields CASGSRARHRGRGDTQYF.

The chain couples TRBV30 to TRBJ2-7; D call uncertain. Trimming took off 0 bases at V and 8 bases at J, with 11 bases between the two ends. This CDR3 has 12 amino acids. CDR1 and CDR2 (germline): GTSNPN, SVGIG (reference sequence). The CDR3 sequence is CAWSVSAGQQYF. The CDR3 region has the DNA TGTGCCTGGAGTGTCTCGGCAGGCCAGCAGTACTTC.

This clonotype was found many times. This sequence joins TRBV20-1 and TRBJ2-3; D may be TRBD2 (5 bases). This CDR3 is built from 18 residues. In germline, CDR1 is DFQATT, CDR2 SNEGSKA (reference sequence). Trimming took off 0 bases at V and 4 bases at J, with 23 bases between the two ends. In nucleotides, the CDR3 is TGCAGTGCTAGAGATCGAGTTAGCGCCCGGATAAGGGCAGATACGCAGTATTTT. Its translation: CSARDRVSARIRADTQYF.

This clonotype was seen ten or more times. V gene TRBV28 combines with J gene TRBJ1-5, with D hard to call. Germline V gene sequence: CDR1 MDHEN, CDR2 SYDVKM. V dropped 2 bases and J dropped 10 bases, with 15 bases sitting between them. The CDR3 consists of 14 residues. CDR3 amino acids: CASSLPRGISPQHF. Written as DNA, the CDR3 is TGTGCCAGCAGTTTACCGAGAGGGATCAGCCCCCAGCATTTT.

This clonotype was seen more than once but under ten times. The chain recombines TRBV2 with TRBJ2-1; TRBD2 matches at 12 bases. This CDR3 has 17 amino acids. The germline V gene has CDR1 SNHLY and CDR2 FYNNEI. The V gene end was trimmed by 1 base and the J gene end by 7 bases; junction bases not matched to a gene: 8. The CDR3 protein is CASSEGLAGGWGNEQFF. In DNA, the CDR3 is TGTGCCAGCAGTGAAGGGCTAGCGGGAGGGTGGGGGAATGAGCAGTTCTTC. Full variable domain (rest looked up from reference TRBV2 and TRBJ2-1): EPEVTQTPSHQVTQMGQEVILRCVPISNHLYFYWYRQILGQKVEFLVSFYNNEISEKSEIFDDQFSVERPDGSNFTLKIRSTKLEDSAMYFCASSEGLAGGWGNEQFFGPGTRLTVL.

The chain has TRBV20-1 and TRBJ2-6; D may be TRBD2 (6 bases). Germline V CDR1 and CDR2: DFQATT, SNEGSKA (reference sequence). Trimming shortened V by 0 bases and J by 0 bases, and 15 bases separated the two germline ends. This CDR3 region has 18 residues. This CDR3 reads CSARERGRALSGANVLTF. The CDR3 bases are TGCAGTGCTAGAGAGCGGGGCAGGGCCCTCTCTGGGGCCAACGTCCTGACTTTC.

V gene TRBV4-1 combines with J gene TRBJ2-7, with 9 bases that match TRBD2. Germline V gene lookup returns CDR1 MGHRA and CDR2 YSYEKL. The trim removed 1 base at V and 2 bases at J, leaving 3 bases unmatched. This CDR3 spans 15 amino acids. Here the CDR3 DNA reads TGCGCCAGCAGCCAAGGGGCTAGCGGGACCTACGAGCAGTACTTC. As protein: CASSQGASGTYEQYF.

The chain employs TRBV20-1 and TRBJ2-1, with D perhaps being TRBD1 or TRBD2 (5 bases each). The germline V gene has CDR1 DFQATT and CDR2 SNEGSKA (reference sequence). V gave up 8 bases and J gave up 3 bases, with 23 bases separating them. This CDR3 comprises 16 residues. In DNA, the CDR3 is TGCAGTACGGTGGGGGTTAAGAAGGGGTTCTACAATGAGCAGTTCTTC. This codes for CSTVGVKKGFYNEQFF.

The V and J genes are TRBV7-3 and TRBJ2-3; 7 bases are shared with TRBD2. The germline V gene encodes CDR1 SGHTA and CDR2 FQGTGA. The CDR3 extends over 15 amino acids. V lost 1 base to trimming and J lost 2 bases; unmatched junction nucleotides: 3. CDR3 residues: CASSLSLADTDTQYF. CDR3 sequence (DNA): TGTGCCAGCAGCTTAAGCCTAGCGGACACAGATACGCAGTATTTT. The variable domain in full, completed from reference TRBV7-3 and TRBJ2-3, reads GAGVSQTPSNKVTEKGKYVELRCDPISGHTALYWYRQSLGQGPEFLIYFQGTGAADDSGLPNDRFFAVRPEGSVSTLKIQRTERGDSAVYLCASSLSLADTDTQYFGPGTRLTVL.

This clonotype has more than one count but fewer than ten. The chain couples TRBV19 to TRBJ2-3; 7 bases line up with TRBD1. This CDR3 spans 15 amino acids. Trimming took 6 bases from V and 1 from J; bases not matched to a gene: 7. CDR1 is LNHDA, CDR2 SQIVND, per germline (reference sequence). The CDR3 DNA follows: TGTGCCAGTAGGGTACAGGGGACCCGCACAGATACGCAGTATTTT. It encodes CASRVQGTRTDTQYF.

This clonotype has ten or more counts. The chain is built from TRBV12-3 or TRBV12-4 and TRBJ1-1, with D uncertain. The CDR3 is 13 residues long. V lost 6 bases to trimming and J lost 0 bases, with 8 bases between them. For the CDR3, the DNA is TGTGCCAGCAGCTACGGGGTGAACACTGAAGCTTTCTTT. It codes for CASSYGVNTEAFF.

The chain is built from TRBV9 and TRBJ2-1; tentative D call: TRBD2 (5 bases). Germline V lookup: CDR1 SGDLS, CDR2 YYNGEE. CDR3 length equals 15 residues. Trimming cost V 0 bases and J 4 bases, with 11 bases left between them. The CDR3 spells CASSVAATMYNEQFF. CDR3 sequence (DNA): TGTGCCAGCAGCGTAGCAGCGACTATGTACAATGAGCAGTTCTTC.

In its sample, this clonotype was seen many times. The J gene is TRBJ2-3, the V gene TRBV28; 9 bases agree with TRBD1. This CDR3 has 16 amino acids. With 5 bases clipped from V and 2 bases from J, the junction kept 8 bases outside the gene matches. The germline V gene has CDR1 MDHEN and CDR2 SYDVKM. In nucleotides, the CDR3 is TGTGCCAGCAGTAACAGGGGGCGGTTGATCACAGATACGCAGTATTTT. Amino acids: CASSNRGRLITDTQYF.

This clonotype has more than one count but fewer than ten. This chain joins TRBV28 and TRBJ2-3; 8 bases line up with TRBD2. V shed 5 bases and J 0 bases; nucleotides not matched to a gene: 10. This CDR3 contains 17 residues. The germline CDR1 and CDR2 sequences are MDHEN and SYDVKM. The CDR3 is CASSPRLAIPSTDTQYF. CDR3 sequence (DNA): TGTGCCAGCAGTCCGCGACTAGCGATACCTAGCACAGATACGCAGTATTTT.

The gene calls are TRBV29-1 and TRBJ2-7; 7 bases fit TRBD1. V lost 5 bases, J lost 2 bases, and 6 bases stayed unmatched. Germline V gene data show CDR1 as SQVTM and CDR2 as ANQGSEA. The CDR3 runs to 13 residues. As DNA, the CDR3 is TGCAGCGTTCGGGACAGCACCACCTACGAGCAGTACTTC. This gives the protein CSVRDSTTYEQYF.

The J gene is TRBJ2-5, the V gene TRBV28, with 10 bases fitting TRBD2. V lost 5 bases and J lost 1; bases outside the gene matches: 7. Germline V gene lookup returns CDR1 MDHEN and CDR2 SYDVKM. The CDR3 has 16 residues. CDR3 residues: CASSPRLAGSQETQYF. As DNA, the CDR3 is TGTGCCAGCAGTCCCCGACTAGCGGGTTCCCAAGAGACCCAGTACTTC. The whole variable domain, filled in from reference TRBV28 and TRBJ2-5, reads DVKVTQSSRYLVKRTGEKVFLECVQDMDHENMFWYRQDPGLGLRLIYFSYDVKMKEKGDIPEGYSVSREKKERFSLILESASTNQTSMYLCASSPRLAGSQETQYFGPGTRLLVL.